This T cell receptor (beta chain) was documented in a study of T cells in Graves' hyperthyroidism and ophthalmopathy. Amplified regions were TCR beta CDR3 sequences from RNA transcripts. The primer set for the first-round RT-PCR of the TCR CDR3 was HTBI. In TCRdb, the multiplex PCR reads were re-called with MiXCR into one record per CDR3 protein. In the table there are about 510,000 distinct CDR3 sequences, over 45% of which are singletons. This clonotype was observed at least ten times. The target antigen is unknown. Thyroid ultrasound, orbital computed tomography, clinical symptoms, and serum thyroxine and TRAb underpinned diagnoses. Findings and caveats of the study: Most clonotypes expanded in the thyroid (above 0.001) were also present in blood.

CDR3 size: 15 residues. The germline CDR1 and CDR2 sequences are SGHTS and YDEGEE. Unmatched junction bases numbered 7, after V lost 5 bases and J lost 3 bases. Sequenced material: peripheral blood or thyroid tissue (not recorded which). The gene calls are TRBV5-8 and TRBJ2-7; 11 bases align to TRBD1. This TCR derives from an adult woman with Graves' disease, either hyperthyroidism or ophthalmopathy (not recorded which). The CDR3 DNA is TGTGCCAGCAGTCAGGACAGGGGGCAACACTACGAGCAGTACTTC. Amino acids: CASSQDRGQHYEQYF.